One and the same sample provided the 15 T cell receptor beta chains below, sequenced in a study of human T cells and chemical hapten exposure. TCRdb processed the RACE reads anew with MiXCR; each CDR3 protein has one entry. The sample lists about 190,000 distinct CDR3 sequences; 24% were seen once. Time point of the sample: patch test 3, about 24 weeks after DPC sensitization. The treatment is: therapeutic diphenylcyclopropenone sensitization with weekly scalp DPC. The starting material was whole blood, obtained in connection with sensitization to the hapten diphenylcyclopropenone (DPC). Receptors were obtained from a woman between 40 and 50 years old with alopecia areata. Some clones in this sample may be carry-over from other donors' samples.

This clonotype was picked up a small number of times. In DNA form, the CDR3 reads TGCAGCGTTACCGGGGGGTACCAAGAGACCCAGTACTTC. Its translation: CSVTGGYQETQYF. The V and J genes are TRBV29-1 and TRBJ2-5, with 7 bases aligning to TRBD2. The V gene's germline CDR1 is SQVTM and CDR2 ANQGSEA. V shed 5 bases and J 0 bases; nucleotides not matched to a gene: 3. The CDR3 is 13 residues long.

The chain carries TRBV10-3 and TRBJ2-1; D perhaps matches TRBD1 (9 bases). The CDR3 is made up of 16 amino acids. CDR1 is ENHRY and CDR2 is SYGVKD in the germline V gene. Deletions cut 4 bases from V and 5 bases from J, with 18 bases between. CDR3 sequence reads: CAISVLAGQGHNEQFF. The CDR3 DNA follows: TGTGCCATCAGTGTATTAGCGGGACAGGGCCACAATGAGCAGTTCTTC.

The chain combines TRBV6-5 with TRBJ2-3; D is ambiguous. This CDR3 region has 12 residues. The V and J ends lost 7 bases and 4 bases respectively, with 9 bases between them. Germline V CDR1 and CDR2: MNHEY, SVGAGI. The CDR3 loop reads CASTSMADTQYF. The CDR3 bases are TGTGCCAGCACCTCGATGGCAGATACGCAGTATTTT.

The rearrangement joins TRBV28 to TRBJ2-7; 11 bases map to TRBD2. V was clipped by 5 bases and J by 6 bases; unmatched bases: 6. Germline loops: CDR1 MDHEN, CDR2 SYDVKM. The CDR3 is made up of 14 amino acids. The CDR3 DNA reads TGTGCCAGCAGTCCGTTGCTAGCGGGAGGCGAGCAGTACTTC. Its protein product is CASSPLLAGGEQYF.

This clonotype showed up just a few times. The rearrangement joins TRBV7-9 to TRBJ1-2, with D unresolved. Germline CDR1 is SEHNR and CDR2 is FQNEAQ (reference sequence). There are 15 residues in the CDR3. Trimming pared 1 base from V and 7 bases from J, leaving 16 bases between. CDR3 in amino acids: CASSLGETRSTGYTF. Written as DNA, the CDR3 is TGTGCCAGCAGCTTAGGGGAGACCCGCTCTACTGGCTACACCTTC.

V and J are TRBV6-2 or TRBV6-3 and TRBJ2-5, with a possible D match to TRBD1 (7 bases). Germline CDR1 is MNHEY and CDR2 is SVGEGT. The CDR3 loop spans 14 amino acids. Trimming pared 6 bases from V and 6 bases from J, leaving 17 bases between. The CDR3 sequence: CASSPTGRKKTQYF. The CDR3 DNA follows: TGTGCCAGCAGCCCGACAGGGAGGAAAAAGACCCAGTACTTC.

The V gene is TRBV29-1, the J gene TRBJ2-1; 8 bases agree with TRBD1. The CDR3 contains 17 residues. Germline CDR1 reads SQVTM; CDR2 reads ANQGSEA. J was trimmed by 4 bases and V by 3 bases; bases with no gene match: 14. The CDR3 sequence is CSVELAGRTGTYNEQFF. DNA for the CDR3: TGCAGCGTTGAGCTCGCGGGAAGGACAGGGACTTACAATGAGCAGTTCTTC.

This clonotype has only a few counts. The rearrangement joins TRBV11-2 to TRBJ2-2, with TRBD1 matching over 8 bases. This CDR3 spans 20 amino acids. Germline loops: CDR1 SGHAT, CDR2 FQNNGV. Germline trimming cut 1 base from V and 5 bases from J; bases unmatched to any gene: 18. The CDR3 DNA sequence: TGTGCCAGCAGCTTAGTAGGGAAAGGACAGGGAGCCCCGTATACCGGGGAGCTGTTTTTT. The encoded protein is CASSLVGKGQGAPYTGELFF.

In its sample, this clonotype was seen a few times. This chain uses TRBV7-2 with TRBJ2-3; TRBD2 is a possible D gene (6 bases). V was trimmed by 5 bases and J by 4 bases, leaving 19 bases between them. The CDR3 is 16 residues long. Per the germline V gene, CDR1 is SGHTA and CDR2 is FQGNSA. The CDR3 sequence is CASSHMGPSGADTQYF. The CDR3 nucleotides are TGTGCCAGCAGCCACATGGGACCGTCGGGGGCAGATACGCAGTATTTT.

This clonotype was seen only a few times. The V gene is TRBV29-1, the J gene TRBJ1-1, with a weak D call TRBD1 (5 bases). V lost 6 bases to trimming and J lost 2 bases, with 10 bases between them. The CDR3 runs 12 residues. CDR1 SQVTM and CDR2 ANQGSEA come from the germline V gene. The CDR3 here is CSVWGGNTEAFF. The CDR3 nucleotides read TGCAGCGTGTGGGGCGGAAACACTGAAGCTTTCTTT.

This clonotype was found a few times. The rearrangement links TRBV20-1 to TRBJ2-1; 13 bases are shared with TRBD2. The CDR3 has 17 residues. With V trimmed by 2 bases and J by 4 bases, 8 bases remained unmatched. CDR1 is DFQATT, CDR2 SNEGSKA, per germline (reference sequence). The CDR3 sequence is CSARSVPGLAGYNEQFF. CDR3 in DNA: TGCAGTGCTAGAAGTGTGCCGGGACTAGCGGGATACAATGAGCAGTTCTTC.

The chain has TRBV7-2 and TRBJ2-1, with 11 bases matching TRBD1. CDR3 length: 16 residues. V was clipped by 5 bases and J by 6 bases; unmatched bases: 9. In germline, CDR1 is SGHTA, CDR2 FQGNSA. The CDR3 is CASSRGYGTGGNEQFF. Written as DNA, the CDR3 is TGTGCCAGCAGCCGGGGGTACGGGACAGGGGGCAATGAGCAGTTCTTC.

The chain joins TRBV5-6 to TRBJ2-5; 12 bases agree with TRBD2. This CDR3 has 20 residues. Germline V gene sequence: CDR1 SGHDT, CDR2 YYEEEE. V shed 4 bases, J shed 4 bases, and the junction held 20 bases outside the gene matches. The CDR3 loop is CASSRIRGASASGRGETQYF. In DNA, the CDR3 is TGTGCCAGCAGCCGAATAAGGGGGGCATCGGCTAGCGGGAGGGGAGAGACCCAGTACTTC.

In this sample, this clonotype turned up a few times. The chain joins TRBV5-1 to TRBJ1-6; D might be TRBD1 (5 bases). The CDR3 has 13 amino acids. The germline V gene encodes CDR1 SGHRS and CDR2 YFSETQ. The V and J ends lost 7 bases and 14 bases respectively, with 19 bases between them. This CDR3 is CASRDGSFGTLHF. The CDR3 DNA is TGCGCCAGCCGGGACGGATCCTTCGGCACCCTCCACTTT.

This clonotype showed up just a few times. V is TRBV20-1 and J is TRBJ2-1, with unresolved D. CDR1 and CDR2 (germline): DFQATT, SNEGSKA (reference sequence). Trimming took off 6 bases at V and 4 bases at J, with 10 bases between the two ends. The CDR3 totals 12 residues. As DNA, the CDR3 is TGCAGTGCAGCGTGGCGATACAATGAGCAGTTCTTC. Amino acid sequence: CSAAWRYNEQFF.